Each of the 7 T cell receptor beta chains below was sequenced from the same sample in a study of T cell responses to AZD1222 COVID-19 vaccine. TCRdb's copy holds only in-frame clones and misses some; the assay was immunoSEQ multiplex PCR. The repertoire consists of 95,000 to 110,000 clones, with 80% to 95% occurring once and the leading ten covering 5% to 8%. The sequenced sample was peripheral blood, obtained 28 days after the second AZD1222 dose. The origin of the receptors is an adult who received the AZD1222 COVID-19 vaccine.

The CDR3 reads CASSFFQGEAFF. The CDR3, as DNA: TGTGCCAGCAGTTTCTTCCAGGGTGAAGCTTTCTTT. The chain employs TRBV12-3 or TRBV12-4 and TRBJ1-1, with D perhaps TRBD1 (5 bases). CDR3 length: 12 residues. V lost 3 bases, J lost 7 bases, and 9 bases lay in between.

The V call is TRBV12-3 or TRBV12-4, the J call TRBJ1-2; a weak D match, TRBD1 (6 bases). Trimming pared 5 bases from V and 8 bases from J, leaving 9 bases between. The CDR3 is 11 residues long. CDR3 loop: CASSPGTGYTF. The CDR3 DNA follows: TGTGCCAGCAGTCCTGGGACAGGCTACACCTTC.

The chain is built from TRBV25-1 and TRBJ1-2, with D tentatively TRBD1 (6 bases). The CDR3 covers 15 residues. Trimming shortened V by 2 bases and J by 0 bases, and 10 bases separated the two germline ends. CDR1 and CDR2 from the germline V gene are MGHDK and SYGVNS. The CDR3: CASSERAGANYGYTF. The CDR3 DNA is TGTGCCAGCAGTGAAAGGGCAGGGGCTAACTATGGCTACACCTTC.

The chain carries TRBV6-5 and TRBJ1-2; 9 nucleotides line up with TRBD1. The V gene's germline CDR1 is MNHEY and CDR2 SVGAGI. Trimming removed 7 bases from V and 1 base from J; junction bases left unmatched: 1. This CDR3 has 13 residues. CDR3: CASTDRGNYGYTF. The CDR3 DNA sequence: TGTGCCAGCACGGACAGGGGTAACTATGGCTACACCTTC.

V usage is TRBV5-8 and J usage is TRBJ2-1; the D gene is possibly TRBD1 (6 bases). V shed 4 bases and J shed 9 bases, with 11 bases lying between them. Germline V gives CDR1 SGHTS, CDR2 YDEGEE. The CDR3 extends over 12 amino acids. The CDR3 is CASSATGLEQFF. CDR3 in DNA: TGTGCCAGCAGCGCCACAGGGCTTGAGCAGTTCTTC.

This clone was observed a handful of times. The chain joins TRBV7-8 to TRBJ1-1; D might be TRBD1 (5 bases). Germline CDR1 and CDR2: SGHVS and FQNEAQ. The CDR3 has 13 residues. Between the trimmed V and J ends, which lost 3 bases and 5 bases, there was a span of 10 bases. Here the CDR3 DNA reads TGTGCCAGCAGCTTTCGGGGGAGGACTGAAGCTTTCTTT. Residues: CASSFRGRTEAFF. The full variable domain, with the rest looked up from reference TRBV7-8 and TRBJ1-1, is GAGVSQSPRYKVAKRGQDVALRCDPISGHVSLFWYQQALGQGPEFLTYFQNEAQLDKSGLPSDRFFAERPEGSVSTLKIQRTQQEDSAVYLCASSFRGRTEAFFGQGTRLTVV.

The rearrangement joins TRBV5-4 to TRBJ2-5, with TRBD1 matching over 7 bases. The CDR3 loop spans 15 amino acids. CDR1 and CDR2 (germline): SGHNT, YYREEE (reference sequence). After removal of 4 bases from V and 2 bases from J, the junction contained 8 bases not matched to a gene. The DNA of the CDR3 is TGTGCCAGCAGCACCCCGGGACAGCGACAAGAGACCCAGTACTTC. It translates to CASSTPGQRQETQYF.